One and the same sample provided the 24 T cell receptor beta chains below, sequenced in a study of cytomegalovirus exposure and HLA in healthy donors listed by TCRdb under 2017. The library relied on the immunoSEQ multiplex PCR assay. A mixture of 60 forward primers for TCR Vbeta segments and 13 reverse primers for TCR Jbeta segments was used in the multiplex PCR. The table comes from immuneACCESS by way of TCRdb, which keeps in-frame sequences with V and J called. Part of the clones is missing from these tables; in studies checked, under half for an unresolved V gene and the rest for unknown reasons. For this sample the table gives some 120,000 clones, of which almost 85% were detected only once. Clones ranked in the top ten supply 1.5% of the sample. The material sequenced was PBMCs. Source of these receptors: a woman aged 18-35 years in good health and CMV-seronegative.

The V and J genes are TRBV29-1 and TRBJ1-2; D remains ambiguous. V lost 1 base and J 1 base, leaving 7 bases between the germline ends. Germline V lookup: CDR1 SQVTM, CDR2 ANQGSEA. The CDR3 is 13 amino acids. The CDR3 coding sequence is TGCAGCGTTGAAGTACAGCTTAACTATGGCTACACCTTC. Its translation is CSVEVQLNYGYTF.

The chain has TRBV7-9 and TRBJ1-1, with D possibly TRBD1 on 5 matching bases. The V end lost 3 bases, the J end lost 4 bases, and 15 bases lay between the germline ends. The length of the CDR3 is 15 residues. Germline CDR1 and CDR2: SEHNR and FQNEAQ (reference sequence). Written as DNA, the CDR3 is TGTGCCAGCAGCTTGGGTGCTGGGGCGGTCACTGAAGCTTTCTTT. Its translation: CASSLGAGAVTEAFF.

J is TRBJ1-3 and V is TRBV6-6, with 8 bases identical to TRBD1. V gave up 6 bases and J gave up 4 bases; unmatched junction bases: 11. Germline V gene data show CDR1 as MNHNY and CDR2 as SVGAGI (reference sequence). This CDR3 comprises 16 residues. CDR3: CASSRDRSRWGNTIYF. In DNA, the CDR3 is TGTGCCAGCAGCCGGGACAGGTCAAGATGGGGAAACACCATATATTTT.

This clone was counted between two and nine times. V is TRBV29-1 and J is TRBJ1-1; a weak D match, TRBD1 (5 bases). This CDR3 is built from 14 residues. The V end was cut by 3 bases, the J end by 6 bases, with 17 bases between. Germline lookup yields CDR1 SQVTM and CDR2 ANQGSEA. The CDR3 bases are TGCAGCGTTGAGGGGGGGGTTGGGGCCGCTGAAGCTTTCTTT. The encoded protein is CSVEGGVGAAEAFF.

This rearrangement joins TRBV12-2 to TRBJ2-7; no check of the table's D call, TRBD2, against the DNA was made. TRBV12-2 is noted as a pseudogene. The CDR3 length is 11 residues. The CDR3 region is CASRSPLLATF. The DNA of the CDR3 is TGTGCAAGTCGCTCACCACTTCTAGCTACCTTC.

This chain connects TRBV4-2 to TRBJ2-7; 12 bases map to TRBD2. Per the germline V gene, CDR1 is LGHNA and CDR2 is YNFKEQ. J was trimmed by 3 bases and V by 0 bases; bases with no gene match: 3. The CDR3 extends over 16 amino acids. CDR3 nucleotides: TGTGCCAGCAGCCAAGACGGGACTAGCGGGTTCTACGAGCAGTACTTC. The encoded protein is CASSQDGTSGFYEQYF.

The rearrangement uses TRBV27 and TRBJ1-2, with D maybe TRBD1 (6 bases). The CDR3 length is 15 residues. Trimming shortened V by 3 bases and J by 2 bases, and 13 bases separated the two germline ends. In germline, CDR1 is MNHEY, CDR2 SMNVEV (reference sequence). Written as DNA, the CDR3 is TGTGCCAGCAGTTTTATTCCCAGGGGAAACTATGGCTACACCTTC. This codes for CASSFIPRGNYGYTF.

The chain combines TRBV13 with TRBJ1-5; D remains unclear. The CDR3 length is 14 residues. Germline V CDR1 and CDR2: PRHDT, FYEKMQ (reference sequence). The V end was cut by 0 bases, the J end by 2 bases, with 5 bases between. The DNA of the CDR3 is TGTGCCAGCAGCTTAGGGGGAGGCAATCAGCCCCAGCATTTT. This gives the protein CASSLGGGNQPQHF. The full variable domain, in which reference TRBV13 and TRBJ1-5 provide the parts outside the CDR3, is AAGVIQSPRHLIKEKRETATLKCYPIPRHDTVYWYQQGPGQDPQFLISFYEKMQSDKGSIPDRFSAQQFSDYHSELNMSSLELGDSALYFCASSLGGGNQPQHFGDGTRLSIL.

J is TRBJ1-2 and V is TRBV7-9; tentatively, D is TRBD1 (6 bases). Trimming removed 3 bases from V and 6 bases from J, with 11 bases in between. The length of the CDR3 is 13 residues. CDR1 and CDR2 from the germline V gene are SEHNR and FQNEAQ (reference sequence). This CDR3 is CASSLRTVDGYTF. Here the CDR3 DNA reads TGTGCCAGCAGCTTGCGGACAGTAGATGGCTACACCTTC. Looking up the rest from reference TRBV7-9 and TRBJ1-2 gives the full variable domain: DTGVSQNPRHKITKRGQNVTFRCDPISEHNRLYWYRQTLGQGPEFLTYFQNEAQLEKSRLLSDRFSAERPKGSFSTLEIQRTEQGDSAMYLCASSLRTVDGYTFGSGTRLTVV.

The chain recombines TRBV7-2 with TRBJ2-1; no reliable D call. The CDR3 totals 11 residues. Looked up from germline, CDR1 is SGHTA and CDR2 is FQGNSA. Between the trimmed V and J ends, which lost 6 bases and 6 bases, there was a span of 6 bases. CDR3 protein: CASSWSNEQFF. As DNA, the CDR3 is TGTGCCAGCAGTTGGAGCAATGAGCAGTTCTTC.

This chain joins TRBV5-5 and TRBJ1-5; D is unclear. This CDR3 spans 15 amino acids. CDR1 SGHKS and CDR2 YYEKEE come from the germline V gene (reference sequence). The V end was cut by 3 bases, the J end by 3 bases, with 13 bases between. CDR3 sequence reads: CASSSEGFNNQPQHF. CDR3 in DNA: TGTGCCAGCAGCTCGGAGGGATTTAACAATCAGCCCCAGCATTTT.

This chain connects TRBV7-9 to TRBJ1-1, with 8 bases aligning to TRBD1. The CDR3 has 16 amino acids. CDR1 SEHNR and CDR2 FQNEAQ come from the germline V gene (reference sequence). V shed 0 bases and J 5 bases; nucleotides not matched to a gene: 8. The DNA for the CDR3 is TGTGCCAGCAGCTTAGCGCAGACAGGGGATGGGACTGAAGCTTTCTTT. It specifies CASSLAQTGDGTEAFF.

The chain links TRBV11-2 to TRBJ2-1; 9 nucleotides agree with TRBD2. The CDR3 runs to 16 residues. Germline V gene data show CDR1 as SGHAT and CDR2 as FQNNGV. V was pared by 5 bases and J by 4 bases, with 9 bases of the junction left unmatched. The CDR3 loop is CASSRGGLAGYNEQFF. DNA for the CDR3: TGTGCCAGCAGCCGAGGCGGGCTAGCGGGGTACAATGAGCAGTTCTTC.

This chain connects TRBV30 to TRBJ1-5; tentative D call: TRBD1 (5 bases). V gave up 7 bases and J gave up 0 bases, with 10 bases separating them. CDR3 length: 13 amino acids. Per germline, CDR1 GTSNPN and CDR2 SVGIG (reference sequence). The CDR3 loop is CASAGDSNQPQHF. The CDR3 DNA reads as TGTGCCTCAGCGGGGGATAGCAATCAGCCCCAGCATTTT.

This clone was seen a few times. V usage is TRBV7-2 and J usage is TRBJ2-3; D remains unclear. CDR1 is SGHTA and CDR2 is FQGNSA in the germline V gene. V was clipped by 4 bases and J by 2 bases, with 4 bases between them. The CDR3 sequence is 12 residues long. The CDR3 spells CASSSSTDTQYF. DNA for the CDR3: TGTGCCAGCAGCTCCTCCACAGATACGCAGTATTTT.

This chain connects TRBV25-1 to TRBJ1-2; tentative D call: TRBD1 (6 bases). This CDR3 region has 15 residues. The germline V gene has CDR1 MGHDK and CDR2 SYGVNS. The V end lost 1 base, the J end lost 4 bases, and 13 bases lay between the germline ends. CDR3 in DNA: TGTGCCAGCAGTGAATCGGGGGGGCGCAGCTATGGCTACACCTTC. Its protein is CASSESGGRSYGYTF.

This rearrangement joins TRBV7-6 to TRBJ2-1; TRBD2 matches 8 bases. The CDR3 is 15 residues long. Trimming at V came to 5 bases and at J to 8 bases, leaving 11 bases not matched to a gene. Germline V gene data show CDR1 as SGHVS and CDR2 as FNYEAQ. The CDR3 region has the DNA TGTGCCAGCAGCCACTCCGGGACTAGGGTAGATGAGCAGTTCTTC. Translating gives CASSHSGTRVDEQFF.

The CDR3 here is CASSSGQGKNYGYTF. The CDR3 DNA follows: TGTGCCAGCAGTTCAGGGCAGGGAAAGAACTATGGCTACACCTTC. The rearrangement joins TRBV6-5 to TRBJ1-2; maybe TRBD1 (5 bases). Trimming cost V 4 bases and J 2 bases, with 14 bases left between them. Germline V lookup: CDR1 MNHEY, CDR2 SVGAGI. This CDR3 region has 15 residues.

In its sample, this clone was seen once. The CDR3 sequence: CASSERGGDAYNEQFF. Here the CDR3 DNA reads TGTGCCAGCAGTGAAAGAGGGGGGGACGCCTACAATGAGCAGTTCTTC. The chain has TRBV6-1 and TRBJ2-1; TRBD2 might be the D (7 bases). This CDR3 contains 16 residues. Between the trimmed V and J ends, which lost 2 bases and 2 bases, there was a span of 13 bases. Germline V gives CDR1 MNHNS, CDR2 SASEGT.

This chain joins TRBV19 and TRBJ1-1; the D is unclear. This CDR3 region has 13 residues. CDR1 is LNHDA and CDR2 is SQIVND in the germline V gene (reference sequence). V lost 7 bases and J 3 bases, leaving 12 bases between the germline ends. The CDR3 DNA reads TGTGCCAGTAAGAAATTGAGAGACACTGAAGCTTTCTTT. As protein: CASKKLRDTEAFF.

About this clone itself: One end of the junction fails to match germline, which may point to a read error. CDR3 DNA: TGTGCCAGCAGCTCCGGGACTAGCGGACCTCTACGAGGGGACTTC. Protein product: CASSSGTSGPLRGDF. The rearrangement links TRBV5-4 to TRBJ2-7, with TRBD2 matching over 11 bases. Germline V CDR1 and CDR2: SGHNT, YYREEE (reference sequence). The CDR3 has 15 residues.

The rearrangement joins TRBV15 to TRBJ1-2; possibly TRBD1 for D (5 bases). The V and J ends lost 0 bases and 3 bases respectively, with 23 bases between them. CDR3 length equals 19 residues. Germline lookup yields CDR1 LNHNV and CDR2 YYDKDF (reference sequence). The CDR3 protein is CATSRDLQGMEVVHYGYTF. The CDR3 DNA sequence: TGTGCCACCAGCAGAGATCTCCAGGGTATGGAAGTTGTTCACTATGGCTACACCTTC.

V usage is TRBV27 and J usage is TRBJ1-5; TRBD1 matches 7 bases. Germline loops: CDR1 MNHEY, CDR2 SMNVEV (reference sequence). The CDR3 is made up of 15 amino acids. J lost 6 bases, V lost 6 bases, and 11 bases had no gene match. This CDR3 reads CASSPQGWSGQPQHF. CDR3 sequence (DNA): TGTGCCAGCAGCCCACAGGGGTGGTCTGGTCAGCCCCAGCATTTT.

CDR3 region: CASSIKAGGVQSLAKNIQYF. CDR3 sequence (DNA): TGTGCCAGTAGTATAAAGGCGGGTGGGGTACAGAGTCTAGCCAAAAACATTCAGTACTTC. The chain combines TRBV19 with TRBJ2-4; weak D call: TRBD2 (5 bases). This CDR3 is 20 amino acids long. Per the germline V gene, CDR1 is LNHDA and CDR2 is SQIVND (reference sequence). With 2 bases removed from V and 0 bases from J, the gap between germline ends came to 23 bases.